This T cell receptor (beta chain) was recorded in a study of neoadjuvant anti-PD-1 for oral cavity cancer. Study context: Non-progressing patients received a fourth nivolumab dose near day 43, then surgery on days 50-56.

Per germline, CDR1 GTSNPN and CDR2 SVGIG (reference sequence). The CDR3 runs 14 residues. V was pared by 4 bases and J by 1 base, with 12 bases between. Stated time point: after neoadjuvant nivolumab, at surgical resection. These oral cavity squamous cell carcinomas were HPV-negative and locally advanced. Assay: immunoSEQ multiplex PCR; the TCRdb copy retains only in-frame clones and omits some. This table holds about 14,000 clones, 73% found once. Source: PBMCs, taken after nivolumab (anti-PD-1) treatment. The J gene is TRBJ2-3, the V gene TRBV30, with D possibly being TRBD2 (6 bases). This clonotype was sampled from a person between 40 and 79 years old with oral cavity squamous cell carcinoma. This CDR3 reads CAWISSSGTDTQYF. DNA for the CDR3: TGTGCCTGGATCAGTTCTAGCGGCACAGATACGCAGTATTTT.